This T cell receptor (beta chain) was profiled in a study of response to subunit inactivated influenza vaccine. Overall study findings and caveats: Authors suggested that a seasonal influenza vaccination recruits few new T cells each time.

TCRdb itself ran the RT-PCR reads through MiXCR, one entry per CDR3 protein. The repertoire consists of under 950,000 distinct CDR3 sequences, with less than 25% occurring once and the leading ten covering roughly 10%. CDR1 is MDHEN and CDR2 is SYDVKM in the germline V gene. The CDR3 sequence is 16 residues long. J was trimmed by 3 bases and V by 6 bases; bases with no gene match: 11. About this clonotype itself: The antigen is undetermined.

The source is a man aged 45-65 years who received an inactivated influenza vaccine. J is TRBJ2-3 and V is TRBV28; 8 bases fit TRBD1. Sample: PBMCs from blood, taken about 5 days after vaccination. The CDR3 DNA follows: TGTGCCAGCAGCCCCCAACAGGGGGGTAGAACAGATACGCAGTATTTT. This codes for CASSPQQGGRTDTQYF.